This T cell receptor (beta chain) was observed in a study of blood T cell repertoires in COVID-19 (dated by TCRdb to 2018 to 2021). Background for the entire study: The collaborator samples originated in the United States, Italy and Spain and spanned the acute and convalescent phases of COVID-19. Where available, HLA class I and class II types were taken from metadata supplied by the sample provider and were not determined by assay-based typing. Deeply sampled blood TCRbeta repertoires from subjects exposed to, actively infected with, or recovered from COVID-19 were included in the dataset. The samples were drawn from two sources: the first 160 participants of the ongoing ImmuneRACE study, and 1,200 or so subjects contributed by 6 global collaborators. Nearly every sample came with metadata listing a de-identified subject ID, COVID-19 status, age in years and sex. A freely available public database, intended as a resource for researchers studying the immune response to SARS-CoV-2, is where the repertoires were released. The material from the prospective study consisted of cDNA or gDNA derived from T cells, B-cell-depleted T cells, or PBMCs. Overall study results and their limits: The amount of clinical and demographic metadata varied by source and participant and was provided uncurated.

The collaborating institutions used their own protocols to collect whole blood in K2EDTA tubes. For TCRbeta analysis, collaborators shipped samples as frozen whole blood, isolated PBMCs, or DNA extracted from either of those sample types. V is cut back by 2 bases and J by 14 bases, with 18 bases in the junction unmatched. Spanning cysteine to phenylalanine, the CDR3 consists of 18 amino acids. Only the CDR3 region is kept as DNA, spanning 54 bases read in frame from base 1. According to the germline V gene, CDR1 reads SGHTA and CDR2 reads FQGNSA. A word on this clone: Its antigen has not been determined. Qualities for individual bases were not recorded, and no much larger clone is one base off.

The immunoSEQ Assay, a bias-controlled multiplex PCR, was used to amplify TCRbeta CDR3 regions from genomic DNA. Turning to the authors' computational methods: Nucleated cell counts per sample were estimated from amplification of reference gene primers within the assay. To quantify the absolute abundance of each unique TCRbeta CDR3 rearrangement, sequence reads were collapsed and filtered. For each sample, productive Simpson clonality was calculated by taking the square root of Simpson's diversity index across productive rearrangements. TCRdb re-hosts the immuneACCESS table, in-frame sequences only. Its copies lack some clones; in the studies checked, an unresolved V gene accounts for under half of them, and the cause for the rest is not known. The V and J calls and clone size were taken over from that table, and D and trimming were inferred from the DNA. This sample comprises 200,000 to 250,000 clones, roughly 80% of them detected only once. The ten top clones hold around 5.8% of the sample.

The rearrangement combines TRBV7-2 with TRBJ1-6, and 10 junction bases match TRBD1. This TCR derives from a woman between 65 and 79 years old with acute or convalescent COVID-19. What was sequenced was peripheral blood. The CDR3 corresponds to CASSLTGQGTRRVGALHF. DNA sequence: TGTGCCAGCAGCTTAACGGGACAGGGGACACGCCGAGTGGGAGCCCTCCACTTT. Extended through the reference TRBV7-2 and TRBJ1-6 proteins, this CDR3 yields the full variable domain: GAGVSQSPSNKVTEKGKDVELRCDPISGHTALYWYRQSLGQGLEFLIYFQGNSAPDKSGLPSDRFSAERTGGSVSTLTIQRTQQEDSAVYLCASSLTGQGTRRVGALHFGNGTRLTVT.